One sample yielded the 10 T cell receptor beta chains listed below, sequenced in a study of blood T cell repertoires in COVID-19. Profiling relied on immunoSEQ multiplex PCR, and the TCRdb table lists in-frame clones only, not all of them. The sample has some 60,000 clones; around 86% are singletons. The sequenced sample consisted of peripheral blood. These receptor sequences come from a human donor in a cohort sampled during active COVID-19.

This clone was seen only a few times. The chain combines TRBV29-1 with TRBJ1-2; TRBD1 matches at 9 bases. Germline V gives CDR1 SQVTM, CDR2 ANQGSEA. Trimming took 5 bases from V and 4 from J; bases not matched to a gene: 8. The CDR3 covers 14 residues. The CDR3 region has the DNA TGCAGCGTTAACGATCCGACAGGGGGCTATGGCTACACCTTC. This sequence encodes CSVNDPTGGYGYTF.

The chain has TRBV6-5 and TRBJ1-1, with D possibly matching TRBD1 (6 bases). Trimming cost V 6 bases and J 10 bases, with 15 bases left between them. The CDR3 sequence is 12 residues long. The germline gives CDR1 MNHEY, CDR2 SVGAGI. In DNA, the CDR3 is TGTGCCAGCAGCCTCAACACAGGGTCAGCTTTCTTT. Its protein product is CASSLNTGSAFF.

V usage is TRBV7-2 and J usage is TRBJ2-7; TRBD2 matches 8 bases. Germline CDR1 and CDR2: SGHTA and FQGNSA. Trimming cost V 1 base and J 2 bases; bases outside gene matches: 7. The CDR3 is made up of 16 amino acids. CDR3 DNA: TGTGCCAGCAGCTTAGGTCAACCGGGACTAGCCTACGAGCAGTACTTC. This translates into CASSLGQPGLAYEQYF.

This clone has just one count. The V gene is TRBV3-1 (or the pseudogene TRBV3-2), the J gene TRBJ1-2; 9 nucleotides agree with TRBD1. The CDR3 has 15 amino acids. Germline CDR1 LGHDT, CDR2 YNNKEL (reference sequence). Trimming at V came to 2 bases and at J to 4 bases, leaving 5 bases not matched to a gene. As DNA, the CDR3 is TGTGCCAGCAGCCAATCGGGGGGACAGGGCTATGGCTACACCTTC. This translates into CASSQSGGQGYGYTF.

This chain connects TRBV3-1 (or the pseudogene TRBV3-2) to TRBJ1-6; 10 nucleotides line up with TRBD1. The V segment lost 6 bases and the J segment 10 bases; nucleotides outside the gene matches: 9. CDR3 length: 15 amino acids. The germline V gene has CDR1 LGHDT and CDR2 YNNKEL (reference sequence). The CDR3 is CASRSGTGVRSPLHF. DNA for the CDR3: TGTGCCAGCAGATCCGGGACAGGGGTCCGGTCACCCCTCCACTTT.

The chain carries TRBV18 and TRBJ1-5; 7 bases line up with TRBD1. The CDR3 contains 17 residues. Trimming took 5 bases from V and 1 from J; bases not matched to a gene: 11. CDR1 and CDR2 (germline): KGHSH, LQKENI. DNA for the CDR3: TGTGCCAGCTCAACCACAGGGGCAGGGGGAAGCAATCAGCCCCAGCATTTT. Translated, it gives CASSTTGAGGSNQPQHF.

The rearrangement uses TRBV7-9 and TRBJ2-3, with 11 bases matching TRBD2. This CDR3 has 15 residues. Germline V gives CDR1 SEHNR, CDR2 FQNEAQ (reference sequence). Unmatched junction bases numbered 5, after V lost 5 bases and J lost 4 bases. The CDR3 sequence is CASSRALAGADTQYF. In DNA form, the CDR3 reads TGTGCCAGCAGCCGGGCACTAGCGGGGGCAGATACGCAGTATTTT.

The V and J genes are TRBV4-1 and TRBJ2-4, with D possibly being TRBD1 (5 bases). Deletions cut 4 bases from V and 0 bases from J, with 16 bases between. This CDR3 comprises 17 residues. Germline V gene data show CDR1 as MGHRA and CDR2 as YSYEKL. The CDR3 is CASSPIYRNLAKNIQYF. The CDR3 bases are TGCGCCAGCAGCCCCATCTACAGGAACCTAGCCAAAAACATTCAGTACTTC.

CDR3 nucleotide sequence: TGTGCCAGTAGTCCGGACAGGTCGTCCTATGGCTACACCTTC. Its protein product is CASSPDRSSYGYTF. The chain recombines TRBV19 with TRBJ1-2; TRBD1 matches at 7 bases. Per the germline V gene, CDR1 is LNHDA and CDR2 is SQIVND (reference sequence). Trimming took 5 bases from V and 4 from J; bases not matched to a gene: 7. CDR3 size: 14 residues.

This chain links TRBV29-1 with TRBJ2-1, with 15 bases that match TRBD2. V lost 5 bases, J lost 0 bases, and 8 bases stayed unmatched. The CDR3 is 18 amino acids. The V gene's germline CDR1 is SQVTM and CDR2 ANQGSEA. In DNA, the CDR3 is TGCAGCGTTTCCGGACTAGCGGGGGGGCTGAGCTCCTACAATGAGCAGTTCTTC. Residues: CSVSGLAGGLSSYNEQFF.